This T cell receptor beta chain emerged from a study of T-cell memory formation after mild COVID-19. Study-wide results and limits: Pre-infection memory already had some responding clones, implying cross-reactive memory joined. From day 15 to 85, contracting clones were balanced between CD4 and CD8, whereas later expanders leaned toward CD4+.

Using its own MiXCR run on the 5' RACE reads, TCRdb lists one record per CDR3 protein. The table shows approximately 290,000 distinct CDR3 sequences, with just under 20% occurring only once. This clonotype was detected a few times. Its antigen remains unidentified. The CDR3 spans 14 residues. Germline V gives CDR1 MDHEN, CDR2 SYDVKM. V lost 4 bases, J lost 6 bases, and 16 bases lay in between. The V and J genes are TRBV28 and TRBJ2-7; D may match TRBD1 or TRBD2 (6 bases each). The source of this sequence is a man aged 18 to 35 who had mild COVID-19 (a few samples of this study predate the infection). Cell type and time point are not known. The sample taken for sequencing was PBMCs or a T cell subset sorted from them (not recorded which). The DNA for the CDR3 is TGTGCCAGCAGTTCCGTGGCTCGGGGGCCCGAGCAGTACGTC. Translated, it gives CASSSVARGPEQYV.